These T cell receptor beta chains were read from a single sample in a study of T cells in Graves' hyperthyroidism and ophthalmopathy. From the multiplex PCR reads, TCRdb called clonotypes with MiXCR, one entry per CDR3 protein. The table lists 350,000 to 400,000 distinct CDR3 sequences, over 15% of them singletons, with roughly 3.5% in the top ten. What was sequenced was blood. Source of these receptors: a woman younger than 30 with Graves' hyperthyroidism. The CDR3 runs from the conserved cysteine through the conserved F or W. D genes are given only for firm matches. Size is stated for part of the rows, as once, few or many counts, or as a class when the clone is expanded.

many | TRBJ1-6 | TRBV12-3/TRBV12-4 | NA | TGTGCCAGCCGGCGGGCGGCTCTATATAATTCACCCCTCCACTTT | CASRRAALYNSPLHF
few | TRBJ1-5 | TRBV18 | NA | TGTGCCAGCTCACCAGGAGGAGCCAATCAGCCCCAGCATTTT | CASSPGGANQPQHF
many | TRBJ1-1 | TRBV7-9 | NA | TGTGCCAGCATCGCCGACGGGTTGAACACTGAAGCTTTCTTT | CASIADGLNTEAFF
many | TRBJ1-2 | TRBV28 | NA | TGTGCCAGCACCACACGGAACTATGGCTACACCTTC | CASTTRNYGYTF
many | TRBJ1-1 | TRBV11-2 | TRBD1 | TGTGCCAGCAGCACGGGACAGGGGAATGAAGCTTTCTTT | CASSTGQGNEAFF
many | TRBJ2-2 | TRBV10-3 | NA | TGTGCCATCAGGTCTCCTGACAGTCGGTCCTTAATCGGGGAGCTGTTTTTT | CAIRSPDSRSLIGELFF
many | TRBJ1-3 | TRBV30 | NA | TGTGCCTGGAGTGTACCGAACTCTGGAAACACCATATATTTT | CAWSVPNSGNTIYF
NA | TRBJ1-5 | TRBV24-1 | TRBD1 | TGTGCCACCAGTGGCGGGACAGGGAACCAGCCCCAGCATTTT | CATSGGTGNQPQHF
many | TRBJ2-7 | TRBV25-1 | NA | TGTGCCAGCAGTGAATATTCGCTTAAATACGAGCAGTACTTC | CASSEYSLKYEQYF
many | TRBJ2-2 | TRBV24-1 | NA | TGTGCCACCAGTGATTTTTTGGGGGGATACACCGGGGAGCTGTTTTTT | CATSDFLGGYTGELFF
many | TRBJ1-6 | TRBV5-1 | NA | TGCGCCAGCAGCTTGGTACAGGGTCGTTCACCCCTCCACTTT | CASSLVQGRSPLHF
many | TRBJ1-1 | TRBV12-3/TRBV12-4 | NA | TGTGCCAGCAGTTTGGGGAGAGGCGGGACTGAAGCTTTCTTT | CASSLGRGGTEAFF
once | TRBJ2-2 | TRBV6-2/TRBV6-3 | NA | TGTGCCAGCGGTGGCCAGGGGATGACCGGGGAGCTGTTTTTT | CASGGQGMTGELFF
NA | TRBJ2-7 | TRBV6-2/TRBV6-3 | NA | TGTGCCAGCAGTTGGTATGACGAGCAGTACTTC | CASSWYDEQYF
NA | TRBJ1-1 | TRBV4-2 | NA | TGTGCCAGCAGCCAAGAGGGGGACGGGAACACTGAAGCTTTCTTT | CASSQEGDGNTEAFF
many | TRBJ1-2 | TRBV19 | NA | TGTGCCAGTAGTATAGAGATCTTAAACTATGGCTACACCTTC | CASSIEILNYGYTF
many | TRBJ1-5 | TRBV7-8 | NA | TGTGCCAGCAGCTTAGAGGGTACAGGGTTGCTTCAGCCCCAGCATTTT | CASSLEGTGLLQPQHF
many | TRBJ2-5 | TRBV15 | NA | TGTGCCACCAGCAGCGGGCAGGGCGGTGTACAAGAGACCCAGTACTTC | CATSSGQGGVQETQYF
NA | TRBJ2-7 | TRBV6-2/TRBV6-3 | NA | TGTGCCAGCAGTTCGAACACCCGATGGGAGCAGTACTTC | CASSSNTRWEQYF
many | TRBJ2-2 | TRBV11-1 | NA | TGTGCCAGCAGCCTTCGGACAGCGAACACCGGGGAGCTGTTTTTT | CASSLRTANTGELFF
NA | TRBJ1-1 | TRBV6-1 | NA | TGTGCCAGCAGGACCCCGAGGGGAGGAACTGAAGCTTTCTTT | CASRTPRGGTEAFF
many | TRBJ1-1 | TRBV11-2 | NA | TGTGCCAGCAGCCAGGTCCAGGGTGAAGCTTTCTTT | CASSQVQGEAFF
medium-sized | TRBJ1-1 | TRBV6-6 | NA | TGTGCCAGCGGGGGACGGCTGAACACTGAAGCTTTCTTT | CASGGRLNTEAFF
many | TRBJ2-5 | TRBV20-1 | TRBD2 | TGCAGTGCTAAAACTAGCGGGGGCCAAGAGACCCAGTACTTC | CSAKTSGGQETQYF
many | TRBJ1-5 | TRBV15 | NA | TGTGCCACCGCCGGTAAAGTTGGCAATCAGCCCCAGCATTTT | CATAGKVGNQPQHF
many | TRBJ1-2 | TRBV11-2 | NA | TGTGCCAGCAGCTCGCCGCGGACAGTATTTTCTAACTATGGCTACACCTTC | CASSSPRTVFSNYGYTF
many | TRBJ1-5 | TRBV6-4 | TRBD1 | TGTGCCAGCAGACGAAATCCGGGACAGGGGGCGAATCAGCCCCAGCATTTT | CASRRNPGQGANQPQHF
many | TRBJ2-2 | TRBV12-5 | NA | TGTGCTAGTGGTTTGGTACTCGGAGGGCGATTTGTTCGCACCGGGGAGCTGTTTTTT | CASGLVLGGRFVRTGELFF
few | TRBJ1-3 | TRBV10-3 | NA | TGTGCCATCAGTGAGTGGGACGCCCCGGAATTT | CAISEWDAPEF
many | TRBJ2-4 | TRBV11-3 | TRBD2 | TGTGCCAGCAGCTTAGGGGCTCGGGAGGACATTCAGTACTTC | CASSLGAREDIQYF
many | TRBJ2-7 | TRBV7-9 | NA | TGTGCCAGCAGCTTTGGGGGCCGCCGCGGGAGTACCTACGAGCAGTACTTC | CASSFGGRRGSTYEQYF
NA | TRBJ1-3 | TRBV20-1 | TRBD1 | TGCAGTGCCTCGCTGGGACAGCCTCGAAACACTATATATTTT | CSASLGQPRNTIYF
many | TRBJ1-2 | TRBV6-2/TRBV6-3 | TRBD1 | TGTGCCAGCAGTTACTGGACAGGGAGGGGGAACTATGGCTACACCTTC | CASSYWTGRGNYGYTF
many | TRBJ1-5 | TRBV15 | NA | TGTGCCACCAGCTCGCAGGGCTTAAGGAGCAATCAGCCCCAGCATTTT | CATSSQGLRSNQPQHF
many | TRBJ1-1 | TRBV9 | NA | TGTGCCAGCCTCGAGGGCAGGGCAAGGAACACTGAAGCTTTCTTT | CASLEGRARNTEAFF
many | TRBJ2-7 | TRBV29-1 | NA | TGCAGCGTAGAGCATTCAGGGACGGACGAGCAGTACTTC | CSVEHSGTDEQYF
many | TRBJ1-2 | TRBV5-1 | NA | TGCGCCAGCAGCCCCGGTGGGGGGCGCGTCGGCTATGGCTACACCTTC | CASSPGGGRVGYGYTF
many | TRBJ1-5 | TRBV13 | TRBD1 | TGTGCCAGCAGCTTGGGCAGGGGGTCGAATCAGCCCCAGCATTTT | CASSLGRGSNQPQHF
many | TRBJ1-1 | TRBV9 | NA | TGTGCCAGCAGCGCCTCTCCACTTAGAGACACTGAAGCTTTCTTT | CASSASPLRDTEAFF
NA | TRBJ1-1 | TRBV5-1 | TRBD1 | TGCGCCAGCAGCTTATCCGGGACAGGGGCCCCTAACACTGAAGCTTTCTTT | CASSLSGTGAPNTEAFF
many | TRBJ2-5 | TRBV3-1 | NA | TGTGCCAGCAGCCATGAGTACCAGGACCAGACCCAGTACTTC | CASSHEYQDQTQYF
many | TRBJ1-5 | TRBV6-5 | NA | TGTGCCAGCAGTTACGGGGGGTCAGCTGGTCAGCCCCAGCATTTT | CASSYGGSAGQPQHF
NA | TRBJ2-5 | TRBV2 | TRBD2 | TGTGCCAGCAGACCGGGACTAAGAGGTCGAGAGACCCAGTACTTC | CASRPGLRGRETQYF
few | TRBJ1-3 | TRBV5-8 | NA | TGTGCCAGCAGCGCGGCAGGGACCGGAAACACCATATATTTT | CASSAAGTGNTIYF
many | TRBJ2-5 | TRBV5-1 | NA | TGCGCCAGCAGCTTTACAAGCGAAGAGACCCAGTACTTC | CASSFTSEETQYF
many | TRBJ2-7 | TRBV5-1 | NA | TGCGCCAGCAGCTTGGGTATGCGGGCAGGGGACGAGCAGTACTTC | CASSLGMRAGDEQYF
many | TRBJ2-7 | TRBV9 | TRBD2 | TGTGCCAGCAGCGCGGGGGGGCTGGGCGAGCAGTACTTC | CASSAGGLGEQYF
many | TRBJ2-5 | TRBV6-5 | TRBD1 | TGTGCCAGCAGTCCTACAGGGGACCAAGAGACCCAGTACTTC | CASSPTGDQETQYF
NA | TRBJ2-7 | TRBV5-1 | TRBD1 | TGCGCCAGCAGCCATGGACAGGGTTACGAGCAGTACTTC | CASSHGQGYEQYF
many | TRBJ2-4 | TRBV4-1 | NA | TGCGCCAGCAGCCAGGGGCAGGGACAAGCCAAAAACATTCAGTACTTC | CASSQGQGQAKNIQYF
NA | TRBJ2-7 | TRBV12-3/TRBV12-4 | NA | TGTGCCAGCAGTTCCGTTACAGGGCGCGCCTACGAGCAGTACTTC | CASSSVTGRAYEQYF
many | TRBJ2-7 | TRBV30 | TRBD1 | TGTGCCTGGAGTAGGGGGCGTTACGAGCAGTACTTC | CAWSRGRYEQYF
many | TRBJ1-1 | TRBV28 | NA | TGTGCCAGCCGAACGGTCGCCAGGGAGGCAGCTTTCTTT | CASRTVAREAAFF